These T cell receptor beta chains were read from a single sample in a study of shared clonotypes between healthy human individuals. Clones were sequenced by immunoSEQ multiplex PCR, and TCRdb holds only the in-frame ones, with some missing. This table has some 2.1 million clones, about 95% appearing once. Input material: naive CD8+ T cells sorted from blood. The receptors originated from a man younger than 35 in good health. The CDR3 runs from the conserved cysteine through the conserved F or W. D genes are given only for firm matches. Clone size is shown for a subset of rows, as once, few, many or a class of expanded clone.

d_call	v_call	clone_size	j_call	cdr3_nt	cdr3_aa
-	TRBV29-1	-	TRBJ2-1	TGCAGCGCTCTAGAGTATGAGCAGTTCTTC	CSALEYEQFF
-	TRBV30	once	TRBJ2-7	TGTGCCTGGAGTGTACGAGGGGGTCCTTACGAGCAGTACTTC	CAWSVRGGPYEQYF
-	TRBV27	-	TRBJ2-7	TGTGCCAGCAGTTTAGGGGGGGCGGTTTACGAGCAGTACTTC	CASSLGGAVYEQYF
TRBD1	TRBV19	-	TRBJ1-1	TGTGCCAGTAGTATGACAGGGATGAACACTGAAGCTTTCTTT	CASSMTGMNTEAFF
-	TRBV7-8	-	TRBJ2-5	TGTGCCAGCAGCTTAGGGGGTGGGCGGCAAGAGACCCAGTACTTC	CASSLGGGRQETQYF
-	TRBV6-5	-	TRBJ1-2	TGTGCCAGCAGTTCGTCTAACTATGGCTACACCTTC	CASSSSNYGYTF
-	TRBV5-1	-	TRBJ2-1	TGCGCCAGCAGCTCCGGTGGCGGGGCAAACAATGAGCAGTTCTTC	CASSSGGGANNEQFF
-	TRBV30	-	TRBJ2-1	TGTGCCTGGAGTGACGGGGGGCGCGATGAGCAGTTCTTC	CAWSDGGRDEQFF
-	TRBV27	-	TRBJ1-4	TGTGCCAGCAGTTTAATCGGAGGGCATGAAAAACTGTTTTTT	CASSLIGGHEKLFF
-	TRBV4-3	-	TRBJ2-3	TGCGCCAGCAGCCAGGGGACCGGGTCGGATACGCAGTATTTT	CASSQGTGSDTQYF
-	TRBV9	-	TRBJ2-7	TGTGCCAGCAGCGTAGAGGGCGGGATGAACTACGAGCAGTACTTC	CASSVEGGMNYEQYF
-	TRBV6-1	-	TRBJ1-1	TGTGCCAGCATAATTAGGGGCCGTAATGAAGCTTTCTTT	CASIIRGRNEAFF
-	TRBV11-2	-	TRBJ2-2	TGTGCCAGCAGCTTTTTGGACATGCAGGAGAACACCGGGGAGCTGTTTTTT	CASSFLDMQENTGELFF
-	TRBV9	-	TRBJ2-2	TGTGCCAGCAGCGTAAGTGGGGTCACCGGGGAGCTGTTTTTT	CASSVSGVTGELFF